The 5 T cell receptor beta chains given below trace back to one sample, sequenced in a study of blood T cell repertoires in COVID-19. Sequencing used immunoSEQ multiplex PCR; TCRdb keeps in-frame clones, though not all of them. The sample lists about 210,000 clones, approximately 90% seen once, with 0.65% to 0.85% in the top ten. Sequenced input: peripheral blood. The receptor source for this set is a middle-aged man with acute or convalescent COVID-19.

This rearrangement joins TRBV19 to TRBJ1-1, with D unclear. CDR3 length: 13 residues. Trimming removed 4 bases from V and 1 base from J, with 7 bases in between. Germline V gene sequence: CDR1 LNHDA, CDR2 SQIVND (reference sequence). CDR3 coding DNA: TGTGCCAGTAGTAGCCGACAGAACACTGAAGCTTTCTTT. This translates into CASSSRQNTEAFF.

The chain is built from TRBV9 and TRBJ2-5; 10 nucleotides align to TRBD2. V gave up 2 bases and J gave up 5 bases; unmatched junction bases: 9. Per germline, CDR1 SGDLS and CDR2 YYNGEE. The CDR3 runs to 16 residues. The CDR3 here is CASSVSSGSGGETQYF. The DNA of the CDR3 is TGTGCCAGCAGCGTGTCTAGCGGGAGTGGAGGGGAGACCCAGTACTTC.

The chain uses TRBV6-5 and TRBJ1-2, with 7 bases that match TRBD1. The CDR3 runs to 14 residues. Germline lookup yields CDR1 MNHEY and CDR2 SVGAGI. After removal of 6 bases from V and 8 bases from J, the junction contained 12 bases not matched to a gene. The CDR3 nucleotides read TGTGCCAGCAGCCTCCAAAGACAGGGAAAAGGCTACACCTTC. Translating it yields CASSLQRQGKGYTF.

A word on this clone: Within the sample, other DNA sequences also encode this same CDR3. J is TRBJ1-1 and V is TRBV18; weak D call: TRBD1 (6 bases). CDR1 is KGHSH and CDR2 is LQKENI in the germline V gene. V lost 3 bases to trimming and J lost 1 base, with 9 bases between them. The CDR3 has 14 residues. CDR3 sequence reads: CASSPRDTNTEAFF. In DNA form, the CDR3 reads TGTGCCAGCTCACCTCGGGACACGAACACTGAAGCTTTCTTT.

CDR3 protein: CASSPLAGTGELFF. Here the CDR3 DNA reads TGCGCCAGCAGCCCCTTGGCAGGGACCGGGGAGCTGTTTTTT. The chain recombines TRBV5-1 with TRBJ2-2; D possibly corresponds to TRBD1 (5 bases). From germline, CDR1 is SGHRS and CDR2 YFSETQ. The ends were cut back, 4 bases at V and 5 bases at J, with 12 bases in the middle. The CDR3 spans 14 residues.